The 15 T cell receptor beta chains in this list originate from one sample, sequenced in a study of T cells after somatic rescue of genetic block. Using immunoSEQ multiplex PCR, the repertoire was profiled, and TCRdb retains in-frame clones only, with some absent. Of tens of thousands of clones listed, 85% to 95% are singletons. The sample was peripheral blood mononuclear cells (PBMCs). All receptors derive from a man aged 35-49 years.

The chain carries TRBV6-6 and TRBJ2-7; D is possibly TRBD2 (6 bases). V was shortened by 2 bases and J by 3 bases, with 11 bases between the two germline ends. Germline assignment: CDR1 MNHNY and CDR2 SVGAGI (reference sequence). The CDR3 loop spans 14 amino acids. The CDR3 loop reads CASSYDRGSYEQYF. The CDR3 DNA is TGTGCCAGCAGTTACGACCGGGGGAGCTACGAGCAGTACTTC.

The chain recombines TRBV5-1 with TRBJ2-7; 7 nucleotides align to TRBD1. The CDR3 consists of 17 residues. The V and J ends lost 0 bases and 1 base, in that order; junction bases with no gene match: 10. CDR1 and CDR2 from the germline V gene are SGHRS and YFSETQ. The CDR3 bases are TGCGCCAGCAGCTTGGGGTACAGGGCAGGGGGTTCCTACGAGCAGTACTTC. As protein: CASSLGYRAGGSYEQYF. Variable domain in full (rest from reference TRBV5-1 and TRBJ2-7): KAGVTQTPRYLIKTRGQQVTLSCSPISGHRSVSWYQQTPGQGLQFLFEYFSETQRNKGNFPGRFSGRQFSNSRSEMNVSTLELGDSALYLCASSLGYRAGGSYEQYFGPGTRLTVT.

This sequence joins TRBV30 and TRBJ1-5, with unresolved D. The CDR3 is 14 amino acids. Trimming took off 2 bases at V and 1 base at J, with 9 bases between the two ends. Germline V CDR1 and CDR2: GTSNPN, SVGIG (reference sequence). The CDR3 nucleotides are TGTGCCTGGAGTAACATTGACAGCAATCAGCCCCAGCATTTT. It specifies CAWSNIDSNQPQHF.

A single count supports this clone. CDR3 sequence (DNA): TGTGCCAGCAGTTTACCCCGACTAGCGGGGAGCTCCTACGAGCAGTACTTC. Amino acids: CASSLPRLAGSSYEQYF. The genes are TRBV27 and TRBJ2-7; 11 bases agree with TRBD2. Germline V lookup: CDR1 MNHEY, CDR2 SMNVEV (reference sequence). The CDR3 contains 17 residues. J gave up 0 bases and V 2 bases, and 6 bases lay outside the gene matches.

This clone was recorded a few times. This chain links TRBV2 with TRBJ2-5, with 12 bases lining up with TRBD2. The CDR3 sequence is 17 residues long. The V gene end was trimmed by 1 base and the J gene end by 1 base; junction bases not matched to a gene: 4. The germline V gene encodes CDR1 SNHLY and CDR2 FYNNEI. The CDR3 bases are TGTGCCAGCAGTGAAGGGGTACTAGCGGGGGGCCAAGAGACCCAGTACTTC. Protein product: CASSEGVLAGGQETQYF.

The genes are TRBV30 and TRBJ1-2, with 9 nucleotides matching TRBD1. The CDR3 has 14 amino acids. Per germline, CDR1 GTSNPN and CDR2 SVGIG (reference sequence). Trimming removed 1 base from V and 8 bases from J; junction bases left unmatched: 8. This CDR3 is CAWSGPGQGQGYTF. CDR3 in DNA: TGTGCCTGGAGTGGACCGGGACAGGGCCAAGGCTACACCTTC.

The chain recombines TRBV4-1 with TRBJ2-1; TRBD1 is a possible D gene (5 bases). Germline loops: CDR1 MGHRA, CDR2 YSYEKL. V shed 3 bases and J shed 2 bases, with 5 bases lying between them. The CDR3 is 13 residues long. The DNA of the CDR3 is TGCGCCAGCAGCCAGACAGCCTACAATGAGCAGTTCTTC. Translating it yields CASSQTAYNEQFF.

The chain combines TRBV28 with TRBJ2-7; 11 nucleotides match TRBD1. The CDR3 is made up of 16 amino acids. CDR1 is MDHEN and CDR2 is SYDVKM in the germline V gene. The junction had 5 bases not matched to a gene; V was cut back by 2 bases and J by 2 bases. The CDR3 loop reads CASSLRLGQGAYEQYF. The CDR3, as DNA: TGTGCCAGCAGTTTACGTCTGGGACAGGGGGCCTACGAGCAGTACTTC.

The CDR3 region has the DNA TGTGCCAGCAGCCCGGGACTAGCGGGAGAGAATGAGCAGTTCTTC. Amino acid sequence: CASSPGLAGENEQFF. V is TRBV9 and J is TRBJ2-1, with 14 bases identical to TRBD2. The junction had 4 bases not matched to a gene; V was cut back by 4 bases and J by 7 bases. The CDR3 spans 15 residues. Germline CDR1 SGDLS, CDR2 YYNGEE.

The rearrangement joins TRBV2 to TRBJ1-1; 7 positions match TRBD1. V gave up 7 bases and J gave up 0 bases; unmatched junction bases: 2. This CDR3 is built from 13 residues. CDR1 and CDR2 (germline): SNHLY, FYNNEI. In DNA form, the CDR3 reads TGTGCCAGCACGGGACAGATGAACACTGAAGCTTTCTTT. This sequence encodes CASTGQMNTEAFF. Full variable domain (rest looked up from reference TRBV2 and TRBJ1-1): EPEVTQTPSHQVTQMGQEVILRCVPISNHLYFYWYRQILGQKVEFLVSFYNNEISEKSEIFDDQFSVERPDGSNFTLKIRSTKLEDSAMYFCASTGQMNTEAFFGQGTRLTVV.

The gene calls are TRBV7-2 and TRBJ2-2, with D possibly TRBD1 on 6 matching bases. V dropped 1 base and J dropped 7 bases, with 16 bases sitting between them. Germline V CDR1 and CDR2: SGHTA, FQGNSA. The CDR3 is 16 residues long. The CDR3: CASSLVRGAQGGELFF. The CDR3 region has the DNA TGTGCCAGCAGCTTAGTTAGGGGCGCACAGGGCGGGGAGCTGTTTTTT. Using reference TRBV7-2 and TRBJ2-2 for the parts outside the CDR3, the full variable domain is GAGVSQSPSNKVTEKGKDVELRCDPISGHTALYWYRQSLGQGLEFLIYFQGNSAPDKSGLPSDRFSAERTGGSVSTLTIQRTQQEDSAVYLCASSLVRGAQGGELFFGEGSRLTVL.

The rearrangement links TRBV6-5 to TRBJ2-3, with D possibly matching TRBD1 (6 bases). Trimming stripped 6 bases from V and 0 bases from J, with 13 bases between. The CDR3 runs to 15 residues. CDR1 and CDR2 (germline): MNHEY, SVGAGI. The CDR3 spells CASSTQGSSTDTQYF. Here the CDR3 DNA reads TGTGCCAGCAGCACGCAGGGGTCCAGCACAGATACGCAGTATTTT.

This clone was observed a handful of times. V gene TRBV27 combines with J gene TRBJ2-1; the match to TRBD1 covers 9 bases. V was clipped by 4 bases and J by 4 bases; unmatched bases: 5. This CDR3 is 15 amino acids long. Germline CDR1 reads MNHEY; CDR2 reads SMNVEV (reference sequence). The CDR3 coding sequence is TGTGCCAGCAGTTCCGGACAGGGGACTTACAATGAGCAGTTCTTC. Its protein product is CASSSGQGTYNEQFF.

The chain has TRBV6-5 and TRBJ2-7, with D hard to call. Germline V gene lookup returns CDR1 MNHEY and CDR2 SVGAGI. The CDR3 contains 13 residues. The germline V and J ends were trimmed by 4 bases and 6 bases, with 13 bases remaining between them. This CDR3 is CASSSYLGSEQYF. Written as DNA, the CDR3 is TGTGCCAGCAGTTCCTATCTGGGCTCCGAGCAGTACTTC.

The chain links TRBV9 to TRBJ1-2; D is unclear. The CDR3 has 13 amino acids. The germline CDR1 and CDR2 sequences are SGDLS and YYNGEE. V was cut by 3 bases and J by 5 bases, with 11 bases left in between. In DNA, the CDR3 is TGTGCCAGCAGCGCCACCGAAGCTTATGGCTACACCTTC. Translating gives CASSATEAYGYTF.